The sequence of this T cell receptor beta chain was determined in a study of blood T cells in healthy people across ages. As regards this clonotype: Its antigen is as yet unknown.

CDR1 and CDR2 (germline): DFQATT, SNEGSKA (reference sequence). The CDR3 sequence is 16 residues long. The ends lost 0 bases at V and 0 bases at J; junction bases unmatched: 4. General study results and limits: Possibly confounding the expanded clonotype changes was the fact that donor CMV status was unknown.

A second PCR of about 6 to 12 cycles used a sample-barcoded 5' primer and a J-beta primer mix. Each CDR3 protein gets one entry after TCRdb re-called the 5' RACE reads with MiXCR. The sample lists hundreds of thousands of distinct CDR3 sequences, roughly 50% seen once, with under 15% in the top ten. V usage is TRBV20-1 and J usage is TRBJ1-1; the match to TRBD1 covers 10 bases. This receptor was obtained from a man under 40 in good health. The sequencing input was blood. The chain's CDR3 is CSARDWDRGMNTEAFF. The CDR3 DNA reads as TGCAGTGCTAGAGATTGGGACAGGGGCATGAACACTGAAGCTTTCTTT.